These 7 T cell receptor beta chains were all obtained from the same sample, sequenced in a study of cytotoxic CD8 clonotypes in ibrutinib-treated CLL. The table came from immunoSEQ multiplex PCR; TCRdb's copy has only in-frame clones and leaves some out. The data contain under 150,000 clones, approximately 90% of them singletons. Sequencing was performed on PBMCs, taken after 12 months of ibrutinib treatment. All receptors derive from a human donor with chronic lymphocytic leukemia.

V usage is TRBV6-5 and J usage is TRBJ2-3; D not resolved. V was trimmed by 2 bases and J by 5 bases, leaving 8 bases between them. Germline values: CDR1 MNHEY, CDR2 SVGAGI. The CDR3 covers 13 residues. CDR3 loop: CASSYTPGDTQYF. CDR3 sequence (DNA): TGTGCCAGCAGTTACACGCCCGGAGATACGCAGTATTTT.

For this clone: A read error may produce the germline difference seen at one junction end. The V call is TRBV7-7, the J call TRBJ1-1; 8 nucleotides align to TRBD1. Germline V lookup: CDR1 SSHAT, CDR2 FNYEAQ (reference sequence). The CDR3 covers 15 residues. The CDR3 region is CASSPLTGGNTEAFF. CDR3 nucleotides: TGTGCTAGCAGCCCTCTTACAGGGGGGAACACTGAAGCTTTCTTT.

The chain joins TRBV28 to TRBJ2-2; D remains unclear. The V end lost 10 bases, the J end lost 4 bases, and 19 bases lay between the germline ends. Germline V gene lookup returns CDR1 MDHEN and CDR2 SYDVKM. The CDR3 sequence is 15 residues long. Here the CDR3 DNA reads TGTGCCACCGCCAGCAGTCCCTTACCCACCGGGGAGCTGTTTTTT. Protein: CATASSPLPTGELFF.

The chain employs TRBV7-9 and TRBJ2-5, with 7 bases aligning to TRBD1. The CDR3 totals 12 residues. Germline V gene lookup returns CDR1 SEHNR and CDR2 FQNEAQ (reference sequence). Losses at the gene ends were 4 bases for V and 4 bases for J; bases not matched to a gene: 0. Here the CDR3 DNA reads TGTGCCAGCAGCTCAGGGGGAGAGACCCAGTACTTC. As protein: CASSSGGETQYF.

The V and J genes are TRBV6-5 and TRBJ1-2; possible D gene TRBD1, 5 bases. CDR1 is MNHEY, CDR2 SVGAGI, per germline. Trimming left V 0 bases short and J 6 bases short, with 8 bases between. The CDR3 is 13 residues long. The CDR3 is CASSYSSRDGYTF. For the CDR3, the DNA is TGTGCCAGCAGTTACTCGTCCAGGGATGGCTACACCTTC.

The rearrangement links TRBV2 to TRBJ1-3, with D perhaps matching TRBD1 (5 bases). The CDR3 spans 14 residues. In germline, CDR1 is SNHLY, CDR2 FYNNEI. Trimming left V 6 bases short and J 2 bases short, with 11 bases between. The CDR3 sequence: CASRPGSPGNTIYF. CDR3 DNA: TGTGCCAGCAGGCCAGGGTCGCCTGGAAACACCATATATTTT. The whole variable domain, remainder taken from reference TRBV2 and TRBJ1-3, is EPEVTQTPSHQVTQMGQEVILRCVPISNHLYFYWYRQILGQKVEFLVSFYNNEISEKSEIFDDQFSVERPDGSNFTLKIRSTKLEDSAMYFCASRPGSPGNTIYFGEGSWLTVV.

The rearrangement uses TRBV10-3 and TRBJ1-4; tentative D call: TRBD1 (6 bases). Trimming left V 0 bases short and J 6 bases short, with 14 bases between. Germline V gives CDR1 ENHRY, CDR2 SYGVKD. The CDR3 has 16 residues. For the CDR3, the DNA is TGTGCCATCAGTGAGTCCGGACAGCCAAGGGATGAAAAACTGTTTTTT. It codes for CAISESGQPRDEKLFF.